Following are 23 T cell receptor beta chains from one sample sequenced in a study of T cell responses to AZD1222 COVID-19 vaccine. The protocol was immunoSEQ multiplex PCR, while the TCRdb copy is restricted to in-frame clones and leaves out a portion. Among around 150,000 clones listed, roughly 92% were seen once. Sequenced material: peripheral blood, taken 28 days after the second AZD1222 dose. The receptors were sampled from an adult who received the AZD1222 COVID-19 vaccine.

The J gene is TRBJ1-5, the V gene TRBV30; tentative D call: TRBD1 (5 bases). The germline CDR1 and CDR2 sequences are GTSNPN and SVGIG (reference sequence). V was trimmed by 2 bases and J by 0 bases, leaving 8 bases between them. The CDR3 has 14 residues. As DNA, the CDR3 is TGTGCCTGGAGTCCAGGGTATAGCAATCAGCCCCAGCATTTT. Translated: CAWSPGYSNQPQHF.

V and J are TRBV21-1 and TRBJ2-3; the table names TRBD2, a call not compared with the DNA. TRBV21-1 corresponds to a pseudogene. The CDR3 has 17 amino acids. The CDR3 region has the DNA TGTGCCAGCAGCAAAGCGCAACTAGCGCTGAACACAGATACGCAGTATTTT. Translation: CASSKAQLALNTDTQYF.

This rearrangement joins TRBV6-4 to TRBJ2-3; D may match TRBD1 or TRBD2 (5 bases each). V lost 4 bases to trimming and J lost 3 bases, with 14 bases between them. The V gene's germline CDR1 is MRHNA and CDR2 SNTAGT. The CDR3 has 15 residues. This chain's CDR3 is CASSGGATKTDTQYF. CDR3 DNA: TGTGCCAGCAGTGGAGGGGCCACTAAAACAGATACGCAGTATTTT.

This clone has a handful of counts. The J gene is TRBJ1-1, the V gene TRBV4-2; D may be TRBD1 (5 bases). The CDR3 consists of 15 residues. In germline, CDR1 is LGHNA, CDR2 YNFKEQ. Trimming took off 3 bases at V and 1 base at J, with 12 bases between the two ends. As DNA, the CDR3 is TGTGCCAGCAGCCATCATGGGGGAGGGAACACTGAAGCTTTCTTT. It is translated as CASSHHGGGNTEAFF.

The chain uses TRBV7-2 and TRBJ2-2; 8 positions agree with TRBD1. Germline CDR1 is SGHTA and CDR2 is FQGNSA. The V segment lost 7 bases and the J segment 1 base; nucleotides outside the gene matches: 8. The CDR3 has 16 amino acids. CDR3 nucleotide sequence: TGTGCCAGCACCCAGTGGACAGGGAGGAACACCGGGGAGCTGTTTTTT. As protein: CASTQWTGRNTGELFF.

V usage is TRBV30 and J usage is TRBJ2-7; 8 nucleotides line up with TRBD1. Germline lookup yields CDR1 GTSNPN and CDR2 SVGIG (reference sequence). This CDR3 spans 14 amino acids. V gave up 0 bases and J gave up 6 bases; unmatched junction bases: 7. CDR3 nucleotide sequence: TGTGCCTGGAGTGTACTCGGGACAGGCACCGAGCAGTACTTC. Amino acid sequence: CAWSVLGTGTEQYF.

V is TRBV13 and J is TRBJ1-3; possible D gene TRBD1, 6 bases. This CDR3 spans 15 amino acids. The germline V and J ends were trimmed by 3 bases and 0 bases, with 9 bases remaining between them. CDR1 is PRHDT and CDR2 is FYEKMQ in the germline V gene (reference sequence). CDR3 protein: CASSFDRSSGNTIYF. The CDR3, as DNA: TGTGCCAGCAGCTTTGACAGGAGCTCTGGAAACACCATATATTTT.

The chain employs TRBV5-4 and TRBJ2-7; D ambiguous. In germline, CDR1 is SGHNT, CDR2 YYREEE (reference sequence). The V gene lost 0 bases and the J gene lost 7 bases, with 11 bases spanning the gap. The CDR3 extends over 13 amino acids. In DNA, the CDR3 is TGTGCCAGCAGCTTGGATTTTAGTGAGGAGCAGTACTTC. Protein sequence: CASSLDFSEEQYF.

This clone was recorded only once. J is TRBJ2-7 and V is TRBV14; D call uncertain. V was shortened by 1 base and J by 6 bases, with 13 bases between the two germline ends. Germline V gene data show CDR1 as SGHDN and CDR2 as FVKESK. This CDR3 has 14 residues. Written as DNA, the CDR3 is TGTGCCAGCAGCCAAGGATGGCCATATGGCGAGCAGTACTTC. Its translation is CASSQGWPYGEQYF.

The rearrangement joins TRBV24-1 to TRBJ2-1; 9 bases agree with TRBD2. Germline values: CDR1 KGHDR, CDR2 SFDVKD. The V segment lost 4 bases and the J segment 7 bases; nucleotides outside the gene matches: 7. The CDR3 consists of 15 residues. CDR3 DNA sequence: TGTGCCACCAGTGACCCCGGTAGCGGGAGTAATGAGCAGTTCTTC. It translates to CATSDPGSGSNEQFF.

This rearrangement joins TRBV2 to TRBJ2-1, with 8 nucleotides matching TRBD2. The J segment lost 4 bases and the V segment lost 6 bases, leaving 8 bases of the junction unmatched. Germline CDR1 and CDR2: SNHLY and FYNNEI. This CDR3 has 15 amino acids. This CDR3 is CASSRSGGRYNEQFF. The CDR3 DNA follows: TGTGCCAGCAGCCGGAGCGGGGGCAGGTACAATGAGCAGTTCTTC.

This chain joins TRBV6-5 and TRBJ1-1; a possible D gene is TRBD1 (6 bases). The CDR3 length is 14 residues. Germline V gives CDR1 MNHEY, CDR2 SVGAGI. V was pared by 7 bases and J by 1 base, with 13 bases between. CDR3 sequence reads: CASTPGTPNTEAFF. As DNA, the CDR3 is TGTGCCAGCACCCCCGGGACACCGAACACTGAAGCTTTCTTT.

CDR3 bases: TGTGCCAGCAGTTTTGGGCGGGACTACGAGCAGTACTTC. This gives the protein CASSFGRDYEQYF. J is TRBJ2-7 and V is TRBV27, with D maybe TRBD2 (6 bases). This CDR3 is built from 13 residues. V lost 3 bases and J 3 bases, leaving 9 bases between the germline ends. CDR1 and CDR2 (germline): MNHEY, SMNVEV (reference sequence).

The chain joins TRBV7-9 to TRBJ1-1, with D maybe TRBD1 (5 bases). The CDR3 loop spans 14 amino acids. The germline V gene has CDR1 SEHNR and CDR2 FQNEAQ (reference sequence). The V gene lost 5 bases and the J gene lost 1 base, with 11 bases spanning the gap. CDR3 residues: CASSPTQGNTEAFF. CDR3 coding DNA: TGTGCCAGCAGCCCAACGCAGGGGAACACTGAAGCTTTCTTT.

This chain links TRBV6-5 with TRBJ1-1; 7 bases map to TRBD1. This CDR3 has 11 amino acids. Unmatched junction bases numbered 7, after V lost 8 bases and J lost 10 bases. Germline V gives CDR1 MNHEY, CDR2 SVGAGI. The CDR3 nucleotides are TGTGCCAGCGCTACAGGGGTTGTAGCTTTCTTT. As protein: CASATGVVAFF.

The chain couples TRBV7-2 to TRBJ2-4, with 8 bases fitting TRBD2. The germline V gene has CDR1 SGHTA and CDR2 FQGNSA. Trimming removed 3 bases from V and 3 bases from J; junction bases left unmatched: 7. The CDR3 is 16 amino acids. The CDR3 loop is CASSFRTSLVKNIQYF. Written as DNA, the CDR3 is TGTGCCAGCAGCTTTAGGACTAGCCTTGTCAAAAACATTCAGTACTTC. The full variable domain, its missing parts supplied by reference TRBV7-2 and TRBJ2-4, is GAGVSQSPSNKVTEKGKDVELRCDPISGHTALYWYRQSLGQGLEFLIYFQGNSAPDKSGLPSDRFSAERTGGSVSTLTIQRTQQEDSAVYLCASSFRTSLVKNIQYFGAGTRLSVL.

This clone has a single count. This rearrangement joins TRBV6-1 to TRBJ2-1; 7 bases line up with TRBD1. Germline CDR1 and CDR2: MNHNS and SASEGT. This CDR3 spans 17 amino acids. Unmatched junction bases numbered 11, after V lost 4 bases and J lost 2 bases. CDR3 sequence: CASSASQQTGTYNEQFF. The CDR3 nucleotides are TGTGCCAGCAGTGCATCTCAACAGACAGGGACCTACAATGAGCAGTTCTTC.

The V call is TRBV28, the J call TRBJ1-1, with no clear D. Germline values: CDR1 MDHEN, CDR2 SYDVKM. The CDR3 contains 16 residues. The germline V and J ends were trimmed by 2 bases and 4 bases, with 17 bases remaining between them. In nucleotides, the CDR3 is TGTGCCAGCAGTTTACTCCAGGTTTACCTCCCCACTGAAGCTTTCTTT. Translated: CASSLLQVYLPTEAFF.

The V call is TRBV27, the J call TRBJ2-1; TRBD2 matches at 9 bases. The germline V gene encodes CDR1 MNHEY and CDR2 SMNVEV (reference sequence). The trim removed 6 bases at V and 0 bases at J, leaving 9 bases unmatched. The length of the CDR3 is 17 residues. CDR3 in DNA: TGTGCCAGCAGCGGGCGCGGAGCGGGAGGCTCCTACAATGAGCAGTTCTTC. Its protein is CASSGRGAGGSYNEQFF.

This sequence joins TRBV19 and TRBJ1-2; TRBD1 aligns across 7 bases. CDR3 length equals 15 residues. Germline V CDR1 and CDR2: LNHDA, SQIVND (reference sequence). The junction had 12 bases not matched to a gene; V was cut back by 6 bases and J by 5 bases. The CDR3 loop reads CASSHSGTVRYGYTF. The DNA of the CDR3 is TGTGCCAGTAGCCACTCCGGGACAGTGAGGTATGGCTACACCTTC.

The chain recombines TRBV24-1 with TRBJ2-3; no firm D call. Germline-derived CDR1 and CDR2 are KGHDR and SFDVKD. There are 12 residues in the CDR3. V was shortened by 4 bases and J by 4 bases, with 5 bases between the two germline ends. For the CDR3, the DNA is TGTGCCACCAGTGAAAACTCAGATACGCAGTATTTT. Residues: CATSENSDTQYF.

The V gene is TRBV7-9, the J gene TRBJ2-3; 8 bases are a match to TRBD2. The CDR3 runs 14 residues. J was trimmed by 6 bases and V by 4 bases; bases with no gene match: 6. CDR1 is SEHNR, CDR2 FQNEAQ, per germline (reference sequence). The DNA for the CDR3 is TGTGCCAGCAGCTCGACTAGCGCCGACGATACGCAGTATTTT. Its translation is CASSSTSADDTQYF.

The chain couples TRBV19 to TRBJ2-2; possibly TRBD1 or TRBD2 for D (6 bases each). The V gene lost 4 bases and the J gene lost 4 bases, with 13 bases spanning the gap. The germline V gene encodes CDR1 LNHDA and CDR2 SQIVND (reference sequence). The CDR3 has 15 residues. The chain's CDR3 is CASSRGASITGELFF. The CDR3, as DNA: TGTGCCAGTAGTAGGGGGGCGTCTATCACCGGGGAGCTGTTTTTT.